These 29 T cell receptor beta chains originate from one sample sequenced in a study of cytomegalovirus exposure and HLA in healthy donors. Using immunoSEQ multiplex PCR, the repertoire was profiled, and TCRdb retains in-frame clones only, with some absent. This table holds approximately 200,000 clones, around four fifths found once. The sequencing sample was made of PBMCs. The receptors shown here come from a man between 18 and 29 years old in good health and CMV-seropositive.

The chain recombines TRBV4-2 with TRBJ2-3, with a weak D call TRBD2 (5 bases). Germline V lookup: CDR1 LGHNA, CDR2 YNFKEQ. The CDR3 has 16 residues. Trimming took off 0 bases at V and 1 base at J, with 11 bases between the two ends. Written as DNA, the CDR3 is TGTGCCAGCAGCCAAGAGGCGGAGAGGGGCACAGATACGCAGTATTTT. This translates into CASSQEAERGTDTQYF.

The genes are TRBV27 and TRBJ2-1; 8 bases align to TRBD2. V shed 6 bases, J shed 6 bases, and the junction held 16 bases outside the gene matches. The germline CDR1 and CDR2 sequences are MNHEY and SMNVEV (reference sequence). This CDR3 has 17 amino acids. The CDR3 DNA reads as TGTGCCAGCAGCCCGGGCCTGGAGCGGGAGAAGGGCAATGAGCAGTTCTTC. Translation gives CASSPGLEREKGNEQFF.

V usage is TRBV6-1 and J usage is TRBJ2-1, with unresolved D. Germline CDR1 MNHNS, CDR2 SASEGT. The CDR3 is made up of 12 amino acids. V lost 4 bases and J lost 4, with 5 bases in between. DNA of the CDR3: TGTGCCAGCAGTGCCACTTACAATGAGCAGTTCTTC. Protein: CASSATYNEQFF.

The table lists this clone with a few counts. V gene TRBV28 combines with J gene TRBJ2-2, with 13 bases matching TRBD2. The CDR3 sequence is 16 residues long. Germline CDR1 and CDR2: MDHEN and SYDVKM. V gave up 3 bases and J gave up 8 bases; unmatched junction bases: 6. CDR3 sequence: CASSLAGTSGAGELFF. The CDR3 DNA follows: TGTGCCAGCAGTTTGGCCGGGACTAGCGGGGCGGGGGAGCTGTTTTTT.

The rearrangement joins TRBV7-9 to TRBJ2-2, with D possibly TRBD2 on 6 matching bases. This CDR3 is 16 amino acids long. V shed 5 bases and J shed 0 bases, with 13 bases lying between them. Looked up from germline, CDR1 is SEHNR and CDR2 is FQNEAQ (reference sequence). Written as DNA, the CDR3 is TGTGCCAGCAGCGCCCGGGGACTGGCGAACACCGGGGAGCTGTTTTTT. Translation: CASSARGLANTGELFF.

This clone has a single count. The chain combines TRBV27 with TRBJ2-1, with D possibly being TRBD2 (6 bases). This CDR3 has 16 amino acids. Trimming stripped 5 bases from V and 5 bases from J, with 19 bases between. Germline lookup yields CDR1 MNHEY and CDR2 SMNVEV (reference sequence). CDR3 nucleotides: TGTGCCAGCAGTCCCGGGGAGGCCGGCAGACACAATGAGCAGTTCTTC. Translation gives CASSPGEAGRHNEQFF.

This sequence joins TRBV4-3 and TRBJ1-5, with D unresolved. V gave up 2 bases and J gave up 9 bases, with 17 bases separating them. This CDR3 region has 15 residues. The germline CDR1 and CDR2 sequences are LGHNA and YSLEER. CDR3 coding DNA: TGCGCCAGCAGCCAATCACTAGCTGGGTATTCGCCCCAGCATTTT. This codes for CASSQSLAGYSPQHF.

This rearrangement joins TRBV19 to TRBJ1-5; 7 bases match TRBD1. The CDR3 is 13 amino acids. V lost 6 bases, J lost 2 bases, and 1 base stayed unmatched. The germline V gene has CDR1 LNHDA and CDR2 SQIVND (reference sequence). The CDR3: CASSTGGNQPQHF. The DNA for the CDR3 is TGTGCCAGTAGCACAGGGGGCAATCAGCCCCAGCATTTT.

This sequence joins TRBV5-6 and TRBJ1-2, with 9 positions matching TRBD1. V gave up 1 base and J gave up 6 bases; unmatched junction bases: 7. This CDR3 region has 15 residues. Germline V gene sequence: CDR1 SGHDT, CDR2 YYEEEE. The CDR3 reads CASSLWDRAKDGYTF. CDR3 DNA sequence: TGTGCCAGCAGCTTGTGGGACAGGGCGAAAGATGGCTACACCTTC.

CDR3 in DNA: TGTGCCTGGAGTGTATCGGGGGGGAGAGCTTTCTTT. Amino acid sequence: CAWSVSGGRAFF. This chain joins TRBV30 and TRBJ1-1; D perhaps matches TRBD1 (5 bases). V lost 0 bases and J lost 10, with 12 bases in between. Looked up from germline, CDR1 is GTSNPN and CDR2 is SVGIG (reference sequence). This CDR3 has 12 residues.

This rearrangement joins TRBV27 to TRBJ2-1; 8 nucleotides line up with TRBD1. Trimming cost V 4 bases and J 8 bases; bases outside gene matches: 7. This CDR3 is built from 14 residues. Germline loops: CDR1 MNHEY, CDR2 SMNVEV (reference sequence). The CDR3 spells CASSYRDRLHEQFF. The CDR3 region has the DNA TGTGCCAGCAGTTACCGGGACAGGTTACATGAGCAGTTCTTC.

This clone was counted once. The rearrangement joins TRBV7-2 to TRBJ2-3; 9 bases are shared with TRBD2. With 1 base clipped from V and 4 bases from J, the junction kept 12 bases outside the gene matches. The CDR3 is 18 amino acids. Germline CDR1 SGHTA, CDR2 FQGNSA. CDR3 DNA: TGTGCCAGCAGCTTAGTCCCAGCGGGGGGATTAACACCAGATACGCAGTATTTT. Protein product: CASSLVPAGGLTPDTQYF. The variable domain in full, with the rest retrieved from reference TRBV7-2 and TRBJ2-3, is GAGVSQSPSNKVTEKGKDVELRCDPISGHTALYWYRQSLGQGLEFLIYFQGNSAPDKSGLPSDRFSAERTGGSVSTLTIQRTQQEDSAVYLCASSLVPAGGLTPDTQYFGPGTRLTVL.

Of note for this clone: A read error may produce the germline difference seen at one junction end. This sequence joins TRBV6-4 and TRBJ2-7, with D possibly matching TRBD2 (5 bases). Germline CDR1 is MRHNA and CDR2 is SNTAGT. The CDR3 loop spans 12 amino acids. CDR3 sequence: CASSDSRAGGDF. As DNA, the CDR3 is TGTGCCAGCAGTGACTCGCGGGCAGGTGGGGACTTC.

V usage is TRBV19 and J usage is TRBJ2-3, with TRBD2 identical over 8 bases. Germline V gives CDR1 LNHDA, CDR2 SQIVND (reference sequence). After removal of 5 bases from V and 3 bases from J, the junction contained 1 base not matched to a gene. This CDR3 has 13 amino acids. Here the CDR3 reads CASSRGGTDTQYF. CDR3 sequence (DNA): TGTGCCAGTAGTCGGGGGGGAACAGATACGCAGTATTTT.

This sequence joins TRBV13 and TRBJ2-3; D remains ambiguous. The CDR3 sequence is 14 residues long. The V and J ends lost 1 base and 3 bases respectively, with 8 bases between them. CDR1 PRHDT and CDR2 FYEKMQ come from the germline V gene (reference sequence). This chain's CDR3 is CASSLADWTDTQYF. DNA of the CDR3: TGTGCCAGCAGCTTAGCCGACTGGACAGATACGCAGTATTTT.

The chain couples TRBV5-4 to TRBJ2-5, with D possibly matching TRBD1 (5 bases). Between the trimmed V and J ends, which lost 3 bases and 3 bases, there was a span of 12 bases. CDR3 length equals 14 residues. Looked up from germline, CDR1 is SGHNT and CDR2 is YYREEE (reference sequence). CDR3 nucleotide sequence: TGTGCCAGCAGCTACTTAGACAGAGAAGAGACCCAGTACTTC. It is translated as CASSYLDREETQYF. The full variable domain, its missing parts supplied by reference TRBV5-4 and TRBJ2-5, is ETGVTQSPTHLIKTRGQQVTLRCSSQSGHNTVSWYQQALGQGPQFIFQYYREEENGRGNFPPRFSGLQFPNYSSELNVNALELDDSALYLCASSYLDREETQYFGPGTRLLVL.

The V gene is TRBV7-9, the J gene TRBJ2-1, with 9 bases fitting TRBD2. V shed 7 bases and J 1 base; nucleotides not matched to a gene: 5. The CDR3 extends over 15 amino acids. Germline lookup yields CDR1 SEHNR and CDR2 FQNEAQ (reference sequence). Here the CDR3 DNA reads TGTGCCAGCATCGCGGGGGGGCGATCCTACAATGAGCAGTTCTTC. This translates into CASIAGGRSYNEQFF. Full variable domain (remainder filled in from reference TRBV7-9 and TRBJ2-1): DTGVSQNPRHKITKRGQNVTFRCDPISEHNRLYWYRQTLGQGPEFLTYFQNEAQLEKSRLLSDRFSAERPKGSFSTLEIQRTEQGDSAMYLCASIAGGRSYNEQFFGPGTRLTVL.

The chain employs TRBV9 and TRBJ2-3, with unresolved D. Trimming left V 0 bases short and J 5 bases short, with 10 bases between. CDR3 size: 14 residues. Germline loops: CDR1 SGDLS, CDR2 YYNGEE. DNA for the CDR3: TGTGCCAGCAGCGTAGGGCGGAGTGGAGATACGCAGTATTTT. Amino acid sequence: CASSVGRSGDTQYF.

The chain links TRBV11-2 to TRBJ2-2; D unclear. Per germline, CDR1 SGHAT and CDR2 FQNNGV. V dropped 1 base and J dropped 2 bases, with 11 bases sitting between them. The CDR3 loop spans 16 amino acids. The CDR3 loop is CASSLGALINTGELFF. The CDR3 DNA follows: TGTGCCAGCAGCTTAGGGGCACTTATAAACACCGGGGAGCTGTTTTTT. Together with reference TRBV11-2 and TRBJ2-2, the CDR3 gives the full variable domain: EAGVAQSPRYKIIEKRQSVAFWCNPISGHATLYWYQQILGQGPKLLIQFQNNGVVDDSQLPKDRFSAERLKGVDSTLKIQPAKLEDSAVYLCASSLGALINTGELFFGEGSRLTVL.

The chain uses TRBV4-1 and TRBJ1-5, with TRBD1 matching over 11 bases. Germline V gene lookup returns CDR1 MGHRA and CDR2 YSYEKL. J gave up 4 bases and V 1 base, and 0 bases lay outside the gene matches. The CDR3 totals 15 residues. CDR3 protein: CASSQGDRGNQPQHF. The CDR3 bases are TGCGCCAGCAGCCAAGGGGACAGGGGGAATCAGCCCCAGCATTTT.

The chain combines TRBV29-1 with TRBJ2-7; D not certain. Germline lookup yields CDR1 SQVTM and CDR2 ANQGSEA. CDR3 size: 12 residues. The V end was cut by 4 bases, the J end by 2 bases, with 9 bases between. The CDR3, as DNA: TGCAGCGTTGTGGGCCTGCCCTACGAGCAGTACTTC. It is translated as CSVVGLPYEQYF.

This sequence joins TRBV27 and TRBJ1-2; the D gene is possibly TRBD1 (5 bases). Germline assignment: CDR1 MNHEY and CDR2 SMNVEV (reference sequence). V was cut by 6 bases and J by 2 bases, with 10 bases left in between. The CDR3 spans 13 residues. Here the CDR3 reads CASSPGGNYGYTF. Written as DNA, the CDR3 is TGTGCCAGCAGCCCCGGGGGGAACTATGGCTACACCTTC.

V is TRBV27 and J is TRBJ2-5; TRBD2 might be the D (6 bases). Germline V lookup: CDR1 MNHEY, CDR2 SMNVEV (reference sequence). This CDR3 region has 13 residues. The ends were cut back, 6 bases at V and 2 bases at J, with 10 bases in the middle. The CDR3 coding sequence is TGTGCCAGCAGCCCAGGGAGGCAAGAGACCCAGTACTTC. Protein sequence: CASSPGRQETQYF.

This CDR3 reads CASSVQTGGGYEQYF. In DNA form, the CDR3 reads TGTGCCAGCAGCGTACAGACAGGGGGTGGCTACGAGCAGTACTTC. The genes are TRBV9 and TRBJ2-7, with 9 bases matching TRBD1. The germline CDR1 and CDR2 sequences are SGDLS and YYNGEE. The CDR3 covers 15 residues. V lost 1 base, J lost 3 bases, and 5 bases stayed unmatched.

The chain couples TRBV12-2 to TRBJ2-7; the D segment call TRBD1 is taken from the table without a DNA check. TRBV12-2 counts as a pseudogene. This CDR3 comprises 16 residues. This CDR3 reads CASRLGGTGGVCEQYF. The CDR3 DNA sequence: TGTGCAAGTCGCTTAGGAGGGACAGGGGGAGTGTGCGAGCAGTACTTC.

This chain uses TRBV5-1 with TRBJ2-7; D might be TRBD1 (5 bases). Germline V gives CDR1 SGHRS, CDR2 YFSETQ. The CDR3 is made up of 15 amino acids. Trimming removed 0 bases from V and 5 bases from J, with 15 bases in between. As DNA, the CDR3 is TGCGCCAGCAGCTTGGCCGTGGACATTTTGGACGAGCAGTACTTC. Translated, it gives CASSLAVDILDEQYF.

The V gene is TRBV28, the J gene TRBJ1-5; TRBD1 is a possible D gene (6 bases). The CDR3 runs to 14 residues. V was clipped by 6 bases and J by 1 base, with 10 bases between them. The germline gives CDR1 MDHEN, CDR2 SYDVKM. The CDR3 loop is CASSSGQSNQPQHF. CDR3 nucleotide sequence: TGTGCCAGCAGCTCCGGACAGAGCAATCAGCCCCAGCATTTT.

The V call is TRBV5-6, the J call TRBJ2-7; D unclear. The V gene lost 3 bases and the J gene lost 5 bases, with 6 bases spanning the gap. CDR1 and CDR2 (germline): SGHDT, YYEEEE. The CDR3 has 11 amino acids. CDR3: CASSYINEQYF. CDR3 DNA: TGTGCCAGCAGCTATATTAACGAGCAGTACTTC. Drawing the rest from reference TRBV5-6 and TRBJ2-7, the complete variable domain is DAGVTQSPTHLIKTRGQQVTLRCSPKSGHDTVSWYQQALGQGPQFIFQYYEEEERQRGNFPDRFSGHQFPNYSSELNVNALLLGDSALYLCASSYINEQYFGPGTRLTVT.

The CDR3 loop is CASRRPGGLTGELFF. The DNA for the CDR3 is TGTGCCAGCAGAAGGCCGGGGGGGCTCACCGGGGAGCTGTTTTTT. The chain joins TRBV5-8 to TRBJ2-2; 8 bases fit TRBD2. Germline CDR1 reads SGHTS; CDR2 reads YDEGEE. V lost 5 bases, J lost 4 bases, and 7 bases stayed unmatched. CDR3 length equals 15 residues. Together with reference TRBV5-8 and TRBJ2-2, the CDR3 gives the full variable domain: EAGVTQSPTHLIKTRGQQATLRCSPISGHTSVYWYQQALGLGLQFLLWYDEGEERNRGNFPPRFSGRQFPNYSSELNVNALELEDSALYLCASRRPGGLTGELFFGEGSRLTVL.